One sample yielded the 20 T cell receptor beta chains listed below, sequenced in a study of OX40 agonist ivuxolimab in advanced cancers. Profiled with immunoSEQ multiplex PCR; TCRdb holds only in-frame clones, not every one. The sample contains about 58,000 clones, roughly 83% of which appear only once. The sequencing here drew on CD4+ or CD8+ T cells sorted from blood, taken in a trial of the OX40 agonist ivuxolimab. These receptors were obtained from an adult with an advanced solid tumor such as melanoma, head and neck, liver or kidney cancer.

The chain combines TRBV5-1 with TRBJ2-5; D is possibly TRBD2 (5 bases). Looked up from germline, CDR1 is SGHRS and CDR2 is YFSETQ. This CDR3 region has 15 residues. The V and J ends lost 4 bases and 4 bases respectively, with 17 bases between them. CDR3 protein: CASSPRAGTPETQYF. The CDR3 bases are TGCGCCAGCAGCCCCCGGGCGGGTACCCCAGAGACCCAGTACTTC.

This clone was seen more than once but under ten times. CDR3 in DNA: TGTGCCAGCAGCTCAGGGGGGGGGTTGGATCAGCCCCAGCATTTT. It codes for CASSSGGGLDQPQHF. The chain combines TRBV5-6 with TRBJ1-5; 7 bases map to TRBD1. Germline assignment: CDR1 SGHDT and CDR2 YYEEEE. With V trimmed by 3 bases and J by 5 bases, 8 bases remained unmatched. This CDR3 has 15 amino acids.

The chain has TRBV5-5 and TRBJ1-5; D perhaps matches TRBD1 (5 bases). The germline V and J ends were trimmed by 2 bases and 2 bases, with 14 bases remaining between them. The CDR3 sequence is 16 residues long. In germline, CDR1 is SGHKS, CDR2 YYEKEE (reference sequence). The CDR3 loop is CASSLLDIGGNQPQHF. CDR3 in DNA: TGTGCCAGCAGCTTATTGGACATCGGTGGCAATCAGCCCCAGCATTTT.

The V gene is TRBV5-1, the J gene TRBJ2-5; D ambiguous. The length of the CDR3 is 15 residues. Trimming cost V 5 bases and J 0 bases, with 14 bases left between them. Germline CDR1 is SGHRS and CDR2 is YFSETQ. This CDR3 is CASSLSLGNQETQYF. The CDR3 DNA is TGCGCCAGCAGTTTGTCGTTAGGAAACCAAGAGACCCAGTACTTC.

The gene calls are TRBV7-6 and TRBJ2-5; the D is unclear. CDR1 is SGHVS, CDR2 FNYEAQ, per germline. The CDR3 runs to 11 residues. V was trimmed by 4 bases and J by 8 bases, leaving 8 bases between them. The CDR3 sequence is CASSSADTQYF. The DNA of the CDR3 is TGTGCCAGCAGCTCTGCAGATACCCAGTACTTC.

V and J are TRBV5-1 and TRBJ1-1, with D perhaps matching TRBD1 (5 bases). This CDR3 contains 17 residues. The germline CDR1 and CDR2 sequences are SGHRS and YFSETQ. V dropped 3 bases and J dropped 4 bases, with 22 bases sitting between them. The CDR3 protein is CASSYYQPGRLSTEAFF. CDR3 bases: TGCGCCAGCAGCTATTACCAACCAGGGAGACTGAGCACTGAAGCTTTCTTT.

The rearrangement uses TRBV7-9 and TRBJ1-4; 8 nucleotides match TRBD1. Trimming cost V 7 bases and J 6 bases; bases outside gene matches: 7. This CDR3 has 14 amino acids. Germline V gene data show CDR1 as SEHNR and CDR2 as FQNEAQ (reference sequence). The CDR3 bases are TGTGCCAGCACCGGACAGGGTTCGGATGAAAAACTGTTTTTT. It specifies CASTGQGSDEKLFF.

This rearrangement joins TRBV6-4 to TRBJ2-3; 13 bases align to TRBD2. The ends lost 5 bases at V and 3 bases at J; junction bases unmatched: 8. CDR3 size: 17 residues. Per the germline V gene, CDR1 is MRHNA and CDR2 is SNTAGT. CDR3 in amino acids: CASSRTSGRARTDTQYF. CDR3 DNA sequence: TGTGCCAGCAGTCGAACTAGCGGGAGGGCCCGGACAGATACGCAGTATTTT.

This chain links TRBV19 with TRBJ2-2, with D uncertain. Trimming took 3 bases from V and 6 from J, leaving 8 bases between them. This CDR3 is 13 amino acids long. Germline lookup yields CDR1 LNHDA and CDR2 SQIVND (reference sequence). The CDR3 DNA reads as TGTGCCAGTAGTATCTCTCCCGCCGGGGAGCTGTTTTTT. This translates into CASSISPAGELFF.

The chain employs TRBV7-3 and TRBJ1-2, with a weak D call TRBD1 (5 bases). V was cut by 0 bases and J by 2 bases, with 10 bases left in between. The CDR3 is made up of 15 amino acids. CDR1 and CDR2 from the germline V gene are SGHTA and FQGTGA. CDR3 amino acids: CASSLTGDGNYGYTF. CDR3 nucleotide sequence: TGTGCCAGCAGCTTAACGGGGGACGGAAACTATGGCTACACCTTC.

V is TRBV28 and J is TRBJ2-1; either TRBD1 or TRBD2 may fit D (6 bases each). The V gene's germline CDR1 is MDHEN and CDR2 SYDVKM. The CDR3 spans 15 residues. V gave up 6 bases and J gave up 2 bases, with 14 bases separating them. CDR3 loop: CASSQAEGAYNEQFF. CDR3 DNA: TGTGCCAGCAGCCAAGCGGAGGGGGCCTACAATGAGCAGTTCTTC.

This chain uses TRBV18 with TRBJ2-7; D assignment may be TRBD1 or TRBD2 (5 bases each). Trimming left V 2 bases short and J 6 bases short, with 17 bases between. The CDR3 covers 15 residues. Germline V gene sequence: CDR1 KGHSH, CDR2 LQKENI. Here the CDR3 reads CASSPGSRQGIEQYF. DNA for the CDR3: TGTGCCAGCTCACCAGGGAGCAGGCAGGGCATCGAGCAGTACTTC.

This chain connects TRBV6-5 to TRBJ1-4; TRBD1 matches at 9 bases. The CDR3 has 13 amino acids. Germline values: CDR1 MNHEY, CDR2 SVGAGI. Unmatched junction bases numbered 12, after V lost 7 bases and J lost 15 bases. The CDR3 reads CASIKLGQGIVFF. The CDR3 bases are TGTGCCAGCATTAAACTAGGACAGGGGATTGTGTTTTTT.

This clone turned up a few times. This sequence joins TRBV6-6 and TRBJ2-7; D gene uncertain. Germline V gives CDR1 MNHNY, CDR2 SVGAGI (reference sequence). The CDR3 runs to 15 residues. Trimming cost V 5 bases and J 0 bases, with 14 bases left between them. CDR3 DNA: TGTGCCAGCAGTCCCCCCGGGTCGAGCTCCTACGAGCAGTACTTC. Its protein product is CASSPPGSSSYEQYF.

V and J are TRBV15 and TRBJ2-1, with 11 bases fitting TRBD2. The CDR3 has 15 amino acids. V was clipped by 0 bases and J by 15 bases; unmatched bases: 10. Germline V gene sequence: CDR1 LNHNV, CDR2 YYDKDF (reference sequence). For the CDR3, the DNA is TGTGCCACCAGCAGAGACTCCGCGGGACTAGCGGTAGGGTTCTTC. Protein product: CATSRDSAGLAVGFF.

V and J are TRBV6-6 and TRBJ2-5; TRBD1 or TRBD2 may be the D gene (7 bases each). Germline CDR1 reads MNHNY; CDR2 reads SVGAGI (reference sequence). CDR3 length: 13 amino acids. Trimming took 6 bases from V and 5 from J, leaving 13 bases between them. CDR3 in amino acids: CASSRQGGETQYF. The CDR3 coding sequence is TGTGCCAGCAGCCGACAGGGAGGGGAGACCCAGTACTTC.

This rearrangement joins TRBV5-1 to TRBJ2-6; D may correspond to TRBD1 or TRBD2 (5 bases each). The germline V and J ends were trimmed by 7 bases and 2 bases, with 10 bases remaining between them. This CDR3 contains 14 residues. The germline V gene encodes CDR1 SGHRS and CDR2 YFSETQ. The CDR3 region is CASWDRPGANVLTF. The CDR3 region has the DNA TGCGCCAGCTGGGACCGACCTGGGGCCAACGTCCTGACTTTC.

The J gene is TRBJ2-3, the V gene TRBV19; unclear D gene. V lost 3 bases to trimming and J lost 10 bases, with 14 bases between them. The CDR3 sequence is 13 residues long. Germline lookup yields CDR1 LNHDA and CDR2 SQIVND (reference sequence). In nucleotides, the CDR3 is TGTGCCAGTAGTATGAGCGCTCCCCTCGCGCAGTATTTT. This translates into CASSMSAPLAQYF.

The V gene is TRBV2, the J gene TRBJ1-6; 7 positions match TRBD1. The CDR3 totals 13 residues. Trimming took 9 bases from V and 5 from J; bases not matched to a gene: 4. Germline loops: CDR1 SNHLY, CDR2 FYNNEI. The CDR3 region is CASPGQNNSPLHF. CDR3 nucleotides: TGTGCCAGTCCGGGACAGAATAATTCACCCCTCCACTTT.

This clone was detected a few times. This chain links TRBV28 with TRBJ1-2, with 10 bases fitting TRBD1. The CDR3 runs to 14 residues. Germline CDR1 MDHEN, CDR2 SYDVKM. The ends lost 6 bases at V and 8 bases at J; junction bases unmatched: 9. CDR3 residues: CASSQGQGFVGYTF. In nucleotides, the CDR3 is TGTGCCAGCAGCCAGGGACAGGGGTTTGTGGGCTACACCTTC.